This is a list of T cell receptor beta chains from one sample in a study of technical replicates of blood from a few donors. Using immunoSEQ multiplex PCR, the repertoire was profiled, and TCRdb retains in-frame clones only, with some absent. The sample comprises more than 60,000 clones, around 94% of which are singletons, and about 0.37% rests with the top ten. Sequencing was performed on T cells isolated from PBMCs. Receptors were obtained from a human donor in good health. Both conserved end residues are part of each CDR3. The D gene is left open where the match is weak. Size is stated for part of the rows, as once, few or many counts, or as a class when the clone is expanded.

CDR3nt,CDR3aa,j_gene,abundance,v_gene,d_gene
TGTGCCATCATCGACAGCTCCTACAATGAGCAGTTCTTC,CAIIDSSYNEQFF,TRBJ2-1,NA,TRBV10-3,NA
TGTGCCAGCAGTAGAAGACAGGGGGGGAATGAAAAACTGTTTTTT,CASSRRQGGNEKLFF,TRBJ1-4,NA,TRBV2,TRBD1
TGCAGCGTTGTTCGGGACAGGGCCTATGGCTACACCTTC,CSVVRDRAYGYTF,TRBJ1-2,NA,TRBV29-1,TRBD1
TGTGCCAGCACCTCCGGGACAGGGGGCAACTATGGCTACACCTTC,CASTSGTGGNYGYTF,TRBJ1-2,NA,TRBV7-9,TRBD1
TGTGCCAGCAGCGCTACAGGGATCAACTCCTACGAGCAGTACTTC,CASSATGINSYEQYF,TRBJ2-7,NA,TRBV11-2,NA
TGCGCCAGCAGCTTGTTACAGGGAAACACCATATATTTT,CASSLLQGNTIYF,TRBJ1-3,NA,TRBV5-1,NA
TGTGCCAGCAGTGACTCGGGAGACGGGAAGGAGACTGAAGCTTTCTTT,CASSDSGDGKETEAFF,TRBJ1-1,NA,TRBV6-4,NA
TGTGCCAGCAGTCCATACCATACAGGGGACTTCCAAGAGACCCAGTACTTC,CASSPYHTGDFQETQYF,TRBJ2-5,NA,TRBV11-1,NA
TGTGCCAGTAGTACACGACAGGAACAGCCCCAGCATTTT,CASSTRQEQPQHF,TRBJ1-5,NA,TRBV19,NA
TGCAGCGTTGAAAAAGGGGGTTTCGACTATGGCTACACCTTC,CSVEKGGFDYGYTF,TRBJ1-2,NA,TRBV29-1,NA
TGCAGCGCCCGGACAGGGGGAAACGGGGAGCTGTTTTTT,CSARTGGNGELFF,TRBJ2-2,NA,TRBV29-1,TRBD1
TGTGCCAGCAGCTTCAAGCGGGCCGAGCAGTACTTC,CASSFKRAEQYF,TRBJ2-7,NA,TRBV11-3,NA
TGTGCCAGCAGTAGGACAGGGTCCTACGAGCAGTACTTC,CASSRTGSYEQYF,TRBJ2-7,NA,TRBV5-4,TRBD1
TGTGCCAGCAGCGATCCGAACATGAACACTGAAGCTTTCTTT,CASSDPNMNTEAFF,TRBJ1-1,NA,TRBV9,NA
TGTGCCTGGGCTTTAACAGTAAGCACAGATACGCAGTATTTT,CAWALTVSTDTQYF,TRBJ2-3,NA,TRBV30,NA
TGTGCCATCAGAGGGGACTCTGGGGCCAACGTCCTGACTTTC,CAIRGDSGANVLTF,TRBJ2-6,NA,TRBV10-3,NA
TGTGCCAGCAGCTTAGCCAACTACGAGCAGTACTTC,CASSLANYEQYF,TRBJ2-7,NA,TRBV11-2,NA
TGCGCCAGCAGCCGCGCATTGACAGGGGACGACACTGAAGCTTTCTTT,CASSRALTGDDTEAFF,TRBJ1-1,NA,TRBV4-3,TRBD1
TGTGCCAGCAGCTTCCCCGGGACAGGCAATCAGCCCCAGCATTTT,CASSFPGTGNQPQHF,TRBJ1-5,NA,TRBV7-2,TRBD1
TGTGCCTGGAGTTATCTTACTAGCACAGATACGCAGTATTTT,CAWSYLTSTDTQYF,TRBJ2-3,NA,TRBV30,NA
TGTGCCAGCAGCCGTTCCTACGAGCAGTACTTC,CASSRSYEQYF,TRBJ2-7,NA,TRBV5-8,NA
TGTGCCAGCAGCTCGACCGGGACTACTTCCAATGAGCAGTTCTTC,CASSSTGTTSNEQFF,TRBJ2-1,NA,TRBV11-3,TRBD2
TGTGCCAGCAGCTCGCAGGGCTTCGGGGGCTACACCTTC,CASSSQGFGGYTF,TRBJ1-2,NA,TRBV27,NA
TGTGCCAGTGCCGACAGGGTGGCACCCTACGAGCAGTACTTC,CASADRVAPYEQYF,TRBJ2-7,NA,TRBV19,TRBD1
TGCAGCGTTGAAGACACAGTCGGCTACACCTTC,CSVEDTVGYTF,TRBJ1-2,NA,TRBV29-1,NA
TGCGCCAGCAGCCATCTATCTCAACCCAGGGAATACACAGATACGCAGTATTTT,CASSHLSQPREYTDTQYF,TRBJ2-3,NA,TRBV4-1,NA
TGTGCCAGTAGTCTGGACATTAACTCTGGAAACACCATATATTTT,CASSLDINSGNTIYF,TRBJ1-3,few,TRBV19,NA
TGTGCCAGCAGCGTAGCTTGGCGAACTAGCTCATTTGGGGGGGAGCTGTTTTTT,CASSVAWRTSSFGGELFF,TRBJ2-2,NA,TRBV9,NA
TGCGCCAGCAGCTTGAACGGCGGCATTAACTATGGCTACACCTTC,CASSLNGGINYGYTF,TRBJ1-2,NA,TRBV5-1,NA
TGTGCCAGCAGCGCAGTATACATGAACACTGAAGCTTTCTTT,CASSAVYMNTEAFF,TRBJ1-1,once,TRBV6-6,NA